These 32 T cell receptor beta chains were all obtained from the same sample, sequenced in a study of PD-L1 blockade in urothelial cancer (dated by TCRdb to 2016 to 2017). Libraries were built with the immunoSEQ multiplex PCR assay. TCRdb's version of the immuneACCESS table is confined to in-frame rearrangements and falls short of the full clone set. An unresolved V gene accounts for under half of the shortfall where checked; the remainder is of unknown origin. The sample includes 45,000 to 50,000 clones, with around 88% observed a single time. The ten largest make up 3.9% of the sample. This material consisted of PBMCs, taken around atezolizumab (anti-PD-L1) treatment. Every receptor here comes from an elderly man with urothelial cancer.

This clone was seen a few times. The rearrangement joins TRBV15 to TRBJ1-2; D is possibly TRBD1 (6 bases). CDR1 LNHNV and CDR2 YYDKDF come from the germline V gene (reference sequence). Trimming removed 6 bases at V and 2 bases at J, with 10 bases between. CDR3 length: 13 amino acids. The CDR3 loop is CATSPDRNYGYTF. Here the CDR3 DNA reads TGTGCCACCAGTCCTGACAGGAACTATGGCTACACCTTC.

The chain uses TRBV28 and TRBJ2-6; D is undetermined. The CDR3 has 14 residues. Trimming removed 5 bases from V and 0 bases from J, with 5 bases in between. Looked up from germline, CDR1 is MDHEN and CDR2 is SYDVKM. DNA for the CDR3: TGTGCCAGCAGTCCACTCTCTGGGGCCAACGTCCTGACTTTC. Protein: CASSPLSGANVLTF.

The chain has TRBV5-1 and TRBJ1-1; TRBD1 is a possible D gene (6 bases). Looked up from germline, CDR1 is SGHRS and CDR2 is YFSETQ. The V and J ends lost 4 bases and 1 base respectively, with 11 bases between them. The CDR3 consists of 14 residues. The CDR3 sequence is CASSPGHQNTEAFF. The DNA of the CDR3 is TGCGCCAGCAGCCCGGGACACCAGAACACTGAAGCTTTCTTT.

The chain recombines TRBV18 with TRBJ2-7; D is possibly TRBD2 (6 bases). There are 15 residues in the CDR3. Germline assignment: CDR1 KGHSH and CDR2 LQKENI. Trimming took 3 bases from V and 0 from J, leaving 12 bases between them. The DNA for the CDR3 is TGTGCCAGCTCACCGGGGAGCGGGCTCTCCTACGAGCAGTACTTC. Its translation: CASSPGSGLSYEQYF.

This clone has a single count. The chain uses TRBV29-1 and TRBJ2-1; D gene uncertain. This CDR3 contains 11 residues. V was shortened by 7 bases and J by 10 bases, with 14 bases between the two germline ends. In germline, CDR1 is SQVTM, CDR2 ANQGSEA. This CDR3 is CSATGVGEQFF. The CDR3 bases are TGCAGCGCGACCGGAGTTGGCGAGCAGTTCTTC.

The J gene is TRBJ2-1, the V gene TRBV6-5, with 11 positions matching TRBD2. The length of the CDR3 is 15 residues. V dropped 6 bases and J dropped 7; count of bases not matched to a gene: 8. Germline assignment: CDR1 MNHEY and CDR2 SVGAGI. DNA for the CDR3: TGTGCCAGCAGACGCGGACTAGCGGGCATAAATGAGCAGTTCTTC. Protein sequence: CASRRGLAGINEQFF.

Only one count was recorded for this clone. V usage is TRBV18 and J usage is TRBJ2-4; TRBD2 might be the D (5 bases). The V and J ends lost 2 bases and 0 bases respectively, with 8 bases between them. Germline assignment: CDR1 KGHSH and CDR2 LQKENI. This CDR3 contains 15 residues. CDR3 residues: CASSPALAAKNIQYF. The CDR3 region has the DNA TGTGCCAGCTCACCAGCCCTAGCAGCCAAAAACATTCAGTACTTC.

This clone was seen more than once but under ten times. The chain is built from TRBV5-4 and TRBJ2-1; TRBD2 aligns across 8 bases. With 3 bases clipped from V and 10 bases from J, the junction kept 15 bases outside the gene matches. CDR1 SGHNT and CDR2 YYREEE come from the germline V gene (reference sequence). The CDR3 spans 16 residues. CDR3 sequence (DNA): TGTGCCAGCAGCTCCAAGCGGGAGTGGCCCAATAGCGAGCAGTTCTTC. This translates into CASSSKREWPNSEQFF.

The chain carries TRBV15 and TRBJ2-3, with D hard to call. Trimming stripped 5 bases from V and 3 bases from J, with 12 bases between. The CDR3 is 14 amino acids. Germline V gene lookup returns CDR1 LNHNV and CDR2 YYDKDF (reference sequence). Written as DNA, the CDR3 is TGTGCCACCAGCGTGGTTAGCCGGACAGATACGCAGTATTTT. Translated: CATSVVSRTDTQYF.

This clone was observed once. This sequence joins TRBV6-8 and TRBJ2-5; 11 nucleotides align to TRBD2. V gave up 6 bases and J gave up 4 bases; unmatched junction bases: 19. The CDR3 consists of 19 residues. Germline V gives CDR1 MNHGY, CDR2 SAAAGT. Here the CDR3 DNA reads TGTGCCAGCAGCTCGGGACTAGCGGTCCCCGGGGGGGACCCAGAGACCCAGTACTTC. Amino acids: CASSSGLAVPGGDPETQYF.

The chain is built from TRBV14 and TRBJ2-1, with D possibly being TRBD2 (5 bases). Trimming shortened V by 1 base and J by 7 bases, and 11 bases separated the two germline ends. Looked up from germline, CDR1 is SGHDN and CDR2 is FVKESK. The CDR3 contains 14 residues. The CDR3 protein is CASSQVFGVNEQFF. Written as DNA, the CDR3 is TGTGCCAGCAGCCAAGTTTTCGGGGTTAATGAGCAGTTCTTC.

The chain's CDR3 is CATSILATGGAETQYF. Here the CDR3 DNA reads TGTGCCACCAGCATCTTGGCGACAGGGGGCGCAGAGACCCAGTACTTC. J is TRBJ2-5 and V is TRBV15, with TRBD1 matching 10 bases. The CDR3 loop spans 16 amino acids. V gave up 4 bases and J gave up 4 bases; unmatched junction bases: 9. Germline values: CDR1 LNHNV, CDR2 YYDKDF (reference sequence).

The genes are TRBV19 and TRBJ2-2; TRBD2 aligns across 9 bases. With V trimmed by 7 bases and J by 8 bases, 11 bases remained unmatched. Germline loops: CDR1 LNHDA, CDR2 SQIVND (reference sequence). This CDR3 spans 15 amino acids. CDR3 in amino acids: CASKVGGRATGELFF. CDR3 coding DNA: TGTGCCAGTAAAGTCGGCGGGAGGGCCACGGGGGAGCTGTTTTTT.

The rearrangement uses TRBV6-1 and TRBJ1-4; D is perhaps TRBD1 (5 bases). This CDR3 has 16 residues. V shed 4 bases and J shed 2 bases, with 14 bases lying between them. CDR1 MNHNS and CDR2 SASEGT come from the germline V gene. The CDR3 loop reads CASSGWGVGTNEKLFF. CDR3 sequence (DNA): TGTGCCAGCAGTGGTTGGGGGGTGGGCACTAATGAAAAACTGTTTTTT.

The V gene is TRBV7-2, the J gene TRBJ1-2; D not resolved. Germline V gene sequence: CDR1 SGHTA, CDR2 FQGNSA. This CDR3 contains 16 residues. Trimming stripped 2 bases from V and 4 bases from J, with 17 bases between. This CDR3 is CASSLTPSREGYGYTF. The CDR3 DNA reads TGTGCCAGCAGCTTAACGCCTAGCCGGGAAGGCTATGGCTACACCTTC.

The CDR3 protein is CAWSVLAGGETQYF. CDR3 bases: TGTGCCTGGAGTGTACTAGCGGGAGGGGAGACCCAGTACTTC. This sequence joins TRBV30 and TRBJ2-5; the match to TRBD2 covers 13 bases. The J segment lost 5 bases and the V segment lost 0 bases, leaving 0 bases of the junction unmatched. Looked up from germline, CDR1 is GTSNPN and CDR2 is SVGIG (reference sequence). The CDR3 is made up of 14 amino acids.

In nucleotides, the CDR3 is TGTGCCAGCAGCTCGGTAGGGGGCACTGAAGCTTTCTTT. It codes for CASSSVGGTEAFF. The chain couples TRBV6-5 to TRBJ1-1, with D perhaps TRBD1 (6 bases). Germline V lookup: CDR1 MNHEY, CDR2 SVGAGI. The CDR3 has 13 amino acids. The ends were cut back, 6 bases at V and 4 bases at J, with 12 bases in the middle.

This clone was observed once. The chain recombines TRBV4-1 with TRBJ2-7, with 12 bases matching TRBD1. V lost 3 bases, J lost 6 bases, and 6 bases stayed unmatched. CDR3 size: 15 residues. The germline V gene has CDR1 MGHRA and CDR2 YSYEKL. CDR3 sequence: CASSQRDRGQGEQYF. CDR3 nucleotide sequence: TGCGCCAGCAGCCAGAGGGACAGGGGGCAGGGCGAGCAGTACTTC.

This chain connects TRBV11-2 to TRBJ2-6; tentative D call: TRBD1 (6 bases). V lost 2 bases to trimming and J lost 3 bases, with 8 bases between them. This CDR3 region has 15 residues. Germline V gene data show CDR1 as SGHAT and CDR2 as FQNNGV. The DNA of the CDR3 is TGTGCCAGCAGCTTACAGGGGAATGGGGCCAACGTCCTGACTTTC. It is translated as CASSLQGNGANVLTF.

The gene calls are TRBV9 and TRBJ2-7, with no clear D. Looked up from germline, CDR1 is SGDLS and CDR2 is YYNGEE. The CDR3 contains 11 residues. The V end was cut by 6 bases, the J end by 0 bases, with 4 bases between. CDR3 region: CASTFSYEQYF. The CDR3 DNA reads as TGTGCCAGCACCTTCTCCTACGAGCAGTACTTC.

V gene TRBV29-1 combines with J gene TRBJ1-1; 8 bases map to TRBD1. Trimming cost V 4 bases and J 0 bases; bases outside gene matches: 10. CDR1 is SQVTM and CDR2 is ANQGSEA in the germline V gene. This CDR3 contains 16 residues. DNA of the CDR3: TGCAGCGTTGGAAGACAGGGGAAGGGGGTGAACACTGAAGCTTTCTTT. It is translated as CSVGRQGKGVNTEAFF.

The chain carries TRBV21-1 and TRBJ2-7; TRBD1, the table's D call, was not compared with the DNA. TRBV21-1 is tagged as a pseudogene. The CDR3 runs 15 residues. The chain's CDR3 is CASSCLRGPSYEQYF. CDR3 DNA sequence: TGTGCCAGCAGCTGCCTCAGGGGCCCCTCCTACGAGCAGTACTTC.

V is TRBV7-9 and J is TRBJ1-3, with D tentatively TRBD1 (6 bases). This CDR3 is built from 14 residues. Germline V gene sequence: CDR1 SEHNR, CDR2 FQNEAQ (reference sequence). V lost 3 bases and J lost 4, with 10 bases in between. The DNA for the CDR3 is TGTGCCAGCAGCTTGGACAGTTTAGGAAACACCATATATTTT. It yields the protein CASSLDSLGNTIYF.

This chain joins TRBV9 and TRBJ1-5; 10 bases are shared with TRBD1. There are 15 residues in the CDR3. CDR1 SGDLS and CDR2 YYNGEE come from the germline V gene. The junction had 2 bases not matched to a gene; V was cut back by 0 bases and J by 5 bases. CDR3 protein: CASSVGDRGDQPQHF. The CDR3 DNA reads as TGTGCCAGCAGCGTAGGGGACAGGGGTGATCAGCCCCAGCATTTT. The full variable domain, rest sourced from reference TRBV9 and TRBJ1-5, is DSGVTQTPKHLITATGQRVTLRCSPRSGDLSVYWYQQSLDQGLQFLIQYYNGEERAKGNILERFSAQQFPDLHSELNLSSLELGDSALYFCASSVGDRGDQPQHFGDGTRLSIL.

V gene TRBV30 combines with J gene TRBJ1-6; TRBD1 agrees at 11 bases. This CDR3 comprises 17 residues. V trimming: 0 bases; J trimming: 7 bases; junction bases outside the gene matches: 8. Germline V gene sequence: CDR1 GTSNPN, CDR2 SVGIG (reference sequence). CDR3 sequence: CAWSVPRDRGKNSPLHF. CDR3 bases: TGTGCCTGGAGTGTCCCCCGGGACAGGGGGAAGAATTCACCCCTCCACTTT.

J is TRBJ2-1 and V is TRBV10-2, with TRBD1 identical over 7 bases. CDR1 and CDR2 (germline): WSHSY, SAAADI. Losses at the gene ends were 4 bases for V and 1 base for J; bases not matched to a gene: 10. The CDR3 length is 17 residues. The CDR3 region has the DNA TGCGCCAGCAGTGCCCACGACAGGGCTTGGTCCTACAATGAGCAGTTCTTC. It specifies CASSAHDRAWSYNEQFF.

V is TRBV5-1 and J is TRBJ2-1; the match to TRBD1 covers 7 bases. Looked up from germline, CDR1 is SGHRS and CDR2 is YFSETQ. V dropped 3 bases and J dropped 6; count of bases not matched to a gene: 9. The CDR3 runs to 15 residues. The CDR3 DNA follows: TGCGCCAGCAGCTCACAGGGGTTCTCTGGCAATGAGCAGTTCTTC. Translating it yields CASSSQGFSGNEQFF.

This clone was recorded a few times. As DNA, the CDR3 is TGTGCCAGCAGCAAGGAGGCAACAGCTAACTATGGCTACACCTTC. This sequence encodes CASSKEATANYGYTF. The chain carries TRBV21-1 and TRBJ1-2. TRBV21-1 is assigned pseudogene status. The CDR3 is 15 residues long.

The rearrangement uses TRBV30 and TRBJ2-3, with a possible D match to TRBD2 (5 bases). Germline loops: CDR1 GTSNPN, CDR2 SVGIG (reference sequence). Between the trimmed V and J ends, which lost 3 bases and 4 bases, there was a span of 8 bases. The CDR3 is 12 residues long. CDR3 bases: TGTGCCTGGAGCCGGGAAGCAGATACGCAGTATTTT. Translating it yields CAWSREADTQYF.

The chain links TRBV20-1 to TRBJ1-1; D call uncertain. V shed 6 bases and J shed 5 bases, with 10 bases lying between them. The CDR3 length is 11 residues. Germline values: CDR1 DFQATT, CDR2 SNEGSKA (reference sequence). In nucleotides, the CDR3 is TGCAGTGCCCCAACTAGGACTGAAGCTTTCTTT. It translates to CSAPTRTEAFF.

The rearrangement uses TRBV7-2 and TRBJ2-7; possibly TRBD2 for D (6 bases). The CDR3 is 14 residues long. Germline values: CDR1 SGHTA, CDR2 FQGNSA. The germline V and J ends were trimmed by 1 base and 5 bases, with 12 bases remaining between them. For the CDR3, the DNA is TGTGCCAGCAGCTTAGGGGGGAGGTCCCACGAGCAGTACTTC. This gives the protein CASSLGGRSHEQYF.

The chain has TRBV9 and TRBJ2-1; TRBD2 matches at 11 bases. The CDR3 runs to 15 residues. V gave up 0 bases and J gave up 7 bases; unmatched junction bases: 3. Per the germline V gene, CDR1 is SGDLS and CDR2 is YYNGEE. Here the CDR3 DNA reads TGTGCCAGCAGCGTAGCACTAGCGGGAGATAATGAGCAGTTCTTC. The encoded protein is CASSVALAGDNEQFF.